Given below is one TCR beta chain in context. The CDR3 is 17 residues long. V gave up 4 bases and J gave up 3 bases, with 19 bases separating them. Germline CDR1 SEHNR, CDR2 FQNEAQ (reference sequence). CD45RO-negative CD8 cells positively selected for CCR7 made up the naive population, which excluded terminally differentiated effector memory CD45RA+ cells. The assay was carried out at the deep level. The assay was immunoSEQ multiplex PCR, and TCRdb's table has in-frame clones only and misses some. The sample contains about 2.1 million clones, just under 95% of which appear only once. This entry belongs to a study of shared clonotypes between healthy human individuals.

Sequencing input: naive CD8+ T cells from PBMCs. The TCR was taken from a man between 18 and 35 years old in good health. Some clones in this sample may be carry-over from other donors' samples. The chain has TRBV7-9 and TRBJ2-1; unclear D gene. The CDR3 DNA sequence: TGTGCCAGCAGCTCACAACCAGGCCAAGAGAACTACAATGAGCAGTTCTTC. The encoded protein is CASSSQPGQENYNEQFF. Supplemented by reference TRBV7-9 and TRBJ2-1, the full variable domain reads DTGVSQNPRHKITKRGQNVTFRCDPISEHNRLYWYRQTLGQGPEFLTYFQNEAQLEKSRLLSDRFSAERPKGSFSTLEIQRTEQGDSAMYLCASSSQPGQENYNEQFFGPGTRLTVL.